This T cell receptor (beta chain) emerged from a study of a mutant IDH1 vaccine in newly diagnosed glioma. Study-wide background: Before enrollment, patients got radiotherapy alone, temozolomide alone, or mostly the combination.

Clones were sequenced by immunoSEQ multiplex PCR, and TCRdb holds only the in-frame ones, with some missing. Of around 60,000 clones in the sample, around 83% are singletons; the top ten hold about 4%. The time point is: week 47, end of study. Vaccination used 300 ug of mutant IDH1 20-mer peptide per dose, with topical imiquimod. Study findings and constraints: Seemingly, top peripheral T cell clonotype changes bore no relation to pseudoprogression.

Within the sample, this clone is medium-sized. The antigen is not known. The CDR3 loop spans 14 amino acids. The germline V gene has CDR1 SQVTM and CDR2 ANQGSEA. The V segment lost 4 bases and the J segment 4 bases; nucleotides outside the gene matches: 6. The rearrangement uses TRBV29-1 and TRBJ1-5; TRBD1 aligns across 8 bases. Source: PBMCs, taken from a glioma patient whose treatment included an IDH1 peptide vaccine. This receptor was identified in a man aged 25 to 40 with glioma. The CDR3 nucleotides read TGCAGCGTTGCTGACAGGGGTGGAAATCAGCCCCAGCATTTT. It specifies CSVADRGGNQPQHF. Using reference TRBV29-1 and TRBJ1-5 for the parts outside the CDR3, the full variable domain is SAVISQKPSRDICQRGTSLTIQCQVDSQVTMMFWYRQQPGQSLTLIATANQGSEATYESGFVIDKFPISRPNLTFSTLTVSNMSPEDSSIYLCSVADRGGNQPQHFGDGTRLSIL.